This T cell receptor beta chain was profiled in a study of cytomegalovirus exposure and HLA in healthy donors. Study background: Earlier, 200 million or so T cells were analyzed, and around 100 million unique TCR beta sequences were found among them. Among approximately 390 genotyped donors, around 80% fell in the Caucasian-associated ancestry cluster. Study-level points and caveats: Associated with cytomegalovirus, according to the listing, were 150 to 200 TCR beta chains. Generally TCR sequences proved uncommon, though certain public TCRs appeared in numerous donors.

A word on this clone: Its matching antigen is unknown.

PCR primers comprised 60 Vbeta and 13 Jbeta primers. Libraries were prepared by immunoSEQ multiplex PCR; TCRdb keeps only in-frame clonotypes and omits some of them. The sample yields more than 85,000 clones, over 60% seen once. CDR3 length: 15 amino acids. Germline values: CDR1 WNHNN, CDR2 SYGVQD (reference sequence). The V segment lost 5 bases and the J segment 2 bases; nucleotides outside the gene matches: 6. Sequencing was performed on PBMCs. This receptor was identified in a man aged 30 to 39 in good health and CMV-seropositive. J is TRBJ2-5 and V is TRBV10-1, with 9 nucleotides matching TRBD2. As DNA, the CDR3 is TGCGCCAGCAGTAGAGGGCTAGCGGGGCAAGAGACCCAGTACTTC. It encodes CASSRGLAGQETQYF.